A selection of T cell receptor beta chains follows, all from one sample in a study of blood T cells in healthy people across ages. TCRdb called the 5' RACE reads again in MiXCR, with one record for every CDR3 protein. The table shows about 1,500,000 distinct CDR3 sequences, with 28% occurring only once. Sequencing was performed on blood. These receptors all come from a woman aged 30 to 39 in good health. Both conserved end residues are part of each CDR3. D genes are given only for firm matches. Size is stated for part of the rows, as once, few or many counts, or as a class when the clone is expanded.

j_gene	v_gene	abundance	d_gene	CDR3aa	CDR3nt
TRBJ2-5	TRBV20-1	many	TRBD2	CSGRQSSGGETQYF	TGCAGTGGCAGACAGTCTAGCGGGGGAGAGACCCAGTACTTC
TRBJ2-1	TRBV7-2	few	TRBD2	CASSLFGSGGLYNEQFF	TGTGCCAGCAGCTTATTTGGTAGCGGGGGCCTTTACAATGAGCAGTTCTTC
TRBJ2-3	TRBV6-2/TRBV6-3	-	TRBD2	CASSPGGAGRDTQYF	TGTGCCAGCAGCCCCGGGGGGGCCGGACGAGATACGCAGTATTTT
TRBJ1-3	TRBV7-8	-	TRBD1	CASSLSRTGSGNTIYF	TGTGCCAGCAGCTTATCCCGGACAGGGTCAGGAAACACCATATATTTT
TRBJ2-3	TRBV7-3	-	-	CASSLTPLGDTQYF	TGTGCCAGCAGCTTAACCCCCCTAGGAGATACGCAGTATTTT
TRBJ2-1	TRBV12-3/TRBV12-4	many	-	CASRPAGTYFEQFF	TGTGCCAGCAGACCTGCCGGGACCTACTTTGAGCAGTTCTTC
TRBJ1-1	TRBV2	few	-	CATWTGTFNTEAFF	TGTGCCACCTGGACCGGGACATTCAACACTGAAGCTTTCTTT
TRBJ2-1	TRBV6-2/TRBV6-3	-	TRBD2	CANSYSKGLAGVNEQFF	TGTGCCAACAGTTACTCGAAAGGGCTAGCGGGAGTGAATGAGCAGTTCTTC
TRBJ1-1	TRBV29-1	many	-	CSVDPGTEAFF	TGCAGCGTTGACCCGGGTACTGAAGCTTTCTTT
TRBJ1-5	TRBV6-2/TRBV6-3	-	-	CASTNGWQPQHF	TGTGCCAGCACCAACGGATGGCAGCCCCAGCATTTT
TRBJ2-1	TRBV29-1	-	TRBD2	CSVASGGSNEQFF	TGTAGCGTGGCTAGCGGGGGAAGTAATGAGCAGTTCTTC
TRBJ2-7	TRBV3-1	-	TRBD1	CASSRLTGPYEQYF	TGTGCCAGCAGCCGACTGACAGGGCCCTACGAGCAGTACTTC
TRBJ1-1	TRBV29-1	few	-	CSVALQAGSGEAFF	TGCAGCGTTGCTCTCCAGGCTGGTTCTGGTGAAGCTTTCTTT
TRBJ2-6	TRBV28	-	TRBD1	CASSPRTGKVAGANVLTF	TGTGCCAGCAGTCCTCGGACAGGGAAAGTGGCTGGGGCCAACGTCCTGACTTTC